In this sample, the clone carrying this T cell receptor beta chain turned up a few times. Its antigen is currently unknown. MiXCR, applied by TCRdb to the 5' RACE reads, yields one record per CDR3 protein. This table has about 100,000 distinct CDR3 sequences, roughly a sixth appearing once. V lost 3 bases to trimming and J lost 3 bases, with 7 bases between them. Germline-derived CDR1 and CDR2 are ENHRY and SYGVKD. This CDR3 comprises 13 residues. The data derive from a study of T-cell memory formation after mild COVID-19. Overall study context: In these data, TCR clusters were largely donor specific.

Whole-study findings and limits: Among contracting clones, CD4+ were mainly CM/EM and CD8+ enriched in EMRA. Cross-reactive memory apparently joined, as some responding clones appeared in pre-infection memory. Clones that contracted from day 15 to 85 were balanced CD4/CD8, while later expanders leaned CD4+.

This chain connects TRBV10-3 to TRBJ2-3; unclear D gene. The sequenced material came from PBMCs or a T cell subset sorted from them (not recorded which). This receptor was taken from a man aged 18 to 35 who had mild COVID-19 (a few samples of this study predate the infection). Cell type and time point are not known. CDR3 DNA sequence: TGTGCCATCAGTGAACTACGGACAGATACGCAGTATTTT. Translation gives CAISELRTDTQYF.